The source of this T cell receptor beta chain is a study of blood T cell repertoires in COVID-19. In germline, CDR1 is MNHEY, CDR2 SMNVEV (reference sequence). The CDR3 spans 13 residues. V was trimmed by 6 bases and J by 9 bases, leaving 12 bases between them. Sequencing was performed with immunoSEQ multiplex PCR; in TCRdb, only in-frame clones are kept and a portion is missing. The sample contains approximately 250,000 clones, over 70% of which appear only once. The clonotype was recovered from a woman in her 70s with COVID-19, enrolled during active disease. The chain employs TRBV27 and TRBJ1-6, with a possible D match to TRBD1 (6 bases). Sequencing was performed on peripheral blood. This CDR3 reads CASRPQGPSPLHF. The CDR3 DNA follows: TGTGCCAGCAGGCCTCAGGGGCCTTCACCCCTCCACTTT.